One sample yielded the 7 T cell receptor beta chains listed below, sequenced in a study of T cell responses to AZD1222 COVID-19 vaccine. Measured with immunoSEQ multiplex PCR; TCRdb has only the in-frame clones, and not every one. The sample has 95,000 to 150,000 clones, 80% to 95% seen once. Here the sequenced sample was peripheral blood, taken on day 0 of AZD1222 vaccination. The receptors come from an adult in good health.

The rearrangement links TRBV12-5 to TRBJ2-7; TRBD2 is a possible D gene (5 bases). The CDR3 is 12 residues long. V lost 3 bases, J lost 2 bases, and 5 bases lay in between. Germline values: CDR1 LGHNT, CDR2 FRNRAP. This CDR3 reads CASGFGTYEQYF. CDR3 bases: TGTGCTAGTGGTTTCGGGACCTACGAGCAGTACTTC.

Here the CDR3 reads CASSPIYSYNSPLHF. The CDR3 DNA sequence: TGTGCCAGCAGCCCGATATACTCCTATAATTCACCCCTCCACTTT. The V call is TRBV6-5, the J call TRBJ1-6, with no clear D. The CDR3 spans 15 residues. Trimming stripped 6 bases from V and 0 bases from J, with 9 bases between. The germline V gene encodes CDR1 MNHEY and CDR2 SVGAGI.

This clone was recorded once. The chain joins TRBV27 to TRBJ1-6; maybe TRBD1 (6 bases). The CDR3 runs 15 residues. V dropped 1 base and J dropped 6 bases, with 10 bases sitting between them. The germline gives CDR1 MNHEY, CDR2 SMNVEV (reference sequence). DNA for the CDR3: TGTGCCAGCAGTTTATTTACAGGGAGTAATTCACCCCTCCACTTT. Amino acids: CASSLFTGSNSPLHF.

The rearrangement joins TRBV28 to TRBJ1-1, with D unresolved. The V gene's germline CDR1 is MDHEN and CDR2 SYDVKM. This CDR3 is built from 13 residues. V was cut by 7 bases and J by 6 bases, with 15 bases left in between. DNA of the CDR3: TGTGCCAGCAAAAGTATAGAGAGAGCTGAAGCTTTCTTT. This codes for CASKSIERAEAFF. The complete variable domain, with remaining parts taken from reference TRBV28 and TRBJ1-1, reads DVKVTQSSRYLVKRTGEKVFLECVQDMDHENMFWYRQDPGLGLRLIYFSYDVKMKEKGDIPEGYSVSREKKERFSLILESASTNQTSMYLCASKSIERAEAFFGQGTRLTVV.

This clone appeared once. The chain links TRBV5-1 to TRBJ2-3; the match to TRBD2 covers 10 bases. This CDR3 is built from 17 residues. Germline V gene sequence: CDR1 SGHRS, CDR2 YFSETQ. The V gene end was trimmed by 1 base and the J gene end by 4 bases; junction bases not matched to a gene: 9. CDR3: CASSLSSSGRRADTQYF. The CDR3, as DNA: TGCGCCAGCAGCTTGTCTTCTAGCGGGAGACGGGCAGATACGCAGTATTTT.

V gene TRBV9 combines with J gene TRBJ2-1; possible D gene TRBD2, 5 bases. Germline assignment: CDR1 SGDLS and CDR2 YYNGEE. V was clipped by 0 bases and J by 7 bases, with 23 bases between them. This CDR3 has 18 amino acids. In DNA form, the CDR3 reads TGTGCCAGCAGCGTAGCCTATTGGCGGGCCGAGAATCAAAATGAGCAGTTCTTC. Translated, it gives CASSVAYWRAENQNEQFF.

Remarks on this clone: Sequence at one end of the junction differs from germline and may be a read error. The CDR3 region is CASSLVGNAGELFF. CDR3 nucleotides: TGTGCCAGCAGCTTGGTAGGGAACGCCGGGGAGCTGTTTTTT. V and J are TRBV5-6 and TRBJ2-2; D not resolved. The CDR3 spans 14 residues. CDR1 and CDR2 (germline): SGHDT, YYEEEE.